This T cell receptor (beta chain) was found in a study of blood T cell repertoires in COVID-19. Across the whole study: PBMCs, B-cell-depleted T cells, or T cells provided the cDNA or gDNA that made up the material.

Seattle patients were enrolled while actively infected and followed longitudinally. In the study's own analysis: Scientists estimated how many nucleated cells there were by amplifying reference gene primers. This table comes from immunoSEQ multiplex PCR, and its TCRdb copy is limited to in-frame clones, with some not included. V and J calls and clone size are those listed in that table; D and trimming were worked out from the DNA. The sample records about 210,000 clones, 85% being singletons. The sample taken for sequencing was peripheral blood. The source is a man aged 45-65 years with COVID-19, enrolled during active disease.

This CDR3 reads CASSFDTSGVSSYNEQFF. The CDR3 DNA follows: TGTGCCAGCAGCTTCGACACCTCGGGGGTTAGCTCCTACAATGAGCAGTTCTTC. The chain carries TRBV7-2 and TRBJ2-1, with TRBD2 as a possible D gene (6 bases). Germline values: CDR1 SGHTA, CDR2 FQGNSA. V lost 3 bases and J 0 bases, leaving 18 bases between the germline ends. CDR3 length: 18 residues.